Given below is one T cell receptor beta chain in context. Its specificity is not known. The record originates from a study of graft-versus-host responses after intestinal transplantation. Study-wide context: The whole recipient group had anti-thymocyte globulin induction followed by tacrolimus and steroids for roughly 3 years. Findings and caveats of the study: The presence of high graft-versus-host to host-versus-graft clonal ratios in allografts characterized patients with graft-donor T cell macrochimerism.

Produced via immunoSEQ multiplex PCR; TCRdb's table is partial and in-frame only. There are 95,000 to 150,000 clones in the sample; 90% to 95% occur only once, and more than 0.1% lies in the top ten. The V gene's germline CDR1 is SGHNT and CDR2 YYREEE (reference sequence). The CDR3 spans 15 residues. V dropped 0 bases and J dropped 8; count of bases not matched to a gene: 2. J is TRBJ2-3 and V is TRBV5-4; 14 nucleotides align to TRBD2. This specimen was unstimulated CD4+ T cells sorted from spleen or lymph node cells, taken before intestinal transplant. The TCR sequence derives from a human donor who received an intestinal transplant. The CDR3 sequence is CASSLETSGRATQYF. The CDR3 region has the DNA TGTGCCAGCAGCTTGGAGACTAGCGGGAGGGCTACGCAGTATTTT.